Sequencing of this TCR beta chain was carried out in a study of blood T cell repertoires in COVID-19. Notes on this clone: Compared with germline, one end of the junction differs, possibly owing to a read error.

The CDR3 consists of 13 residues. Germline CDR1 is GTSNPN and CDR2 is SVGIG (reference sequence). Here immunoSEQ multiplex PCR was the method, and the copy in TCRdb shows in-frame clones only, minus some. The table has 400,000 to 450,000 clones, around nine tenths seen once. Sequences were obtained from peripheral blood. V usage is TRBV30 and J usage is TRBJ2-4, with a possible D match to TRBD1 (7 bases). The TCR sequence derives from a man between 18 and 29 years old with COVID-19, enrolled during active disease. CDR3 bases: TGTGCCTGGAGAGCTCAAATTACCGCGGGACAGCAGTTC. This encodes CAWRAQITAGQQF.